This TCR beta chain was captured by sequencing in a study of blood T cell repertoires in COVID-19. Trimming stripped 6 bases from V and 2 bases from J, with 5 bases between. This CDR3 is built from 12 residues. In germline, CDR1 is SNHLY, CDR2 FYNNEI. Clones were sequenced by immunoSEQ multiplex PCR, and TCRdb holds only the in-frame ones, with some missing. The repertoire holds more than 10,000 clones, about 90% seen once, with just under 30% in the top ten. J is TRBJ1-5 and V is TRBV2, with D maybe TRBD1 (5 bases). Sequenced: peripheral blood. The receptor was isolated from a human donor in a cohort sampled during active COVID-19. This CDR3 reads CASRGGNQPQHF. In DNA, the CDR3 is TGTGCCAGCAGAGGGGGCAATCAGCCCCAGCATTTT.